This TCR beta chain was captured in a study of T cell responses to AZD1222 COVID-19 vaccine. About the research overall: Second-dose intervals of approximately 4 or approximately 12 weeks were pooled.

Study-level findings and limits: Females outnumbered males among donors, who were mostly white British; clonal diversity was possibly underestimated. Two doses of AZD1222 preceded a rise in Spike-specific TCR breadth and depth. Repertoire collection took place solely once the T cell response had peaked.

Trimming took 2 bases from V and 4 from J; bases not matched to a gene: 5. The CDR3 is 15 residues long. From germline, CDR1 is SGHNT and CDR2 YENEEA. TCRdb's copy holds only in-frame clones and misses some; the assay was immunoSEQ multiplex PCR. The table lists fewer than 130,000 clones, 70% to 90% of them singletons. About this clone: Its antigen remains unknown.

The sequence derives from an adult in good health. The specimen comprised peripheral blood, sampled on day 0 of AZD1222 vaccination. The rearrangement uses TRBV11-3 and TRBJ2-1; TRBD2 agrees at 7 bases. DNA for the CDR3: TGTGCCAGCAGCTTATATGGCGGGGGATACAATGAGCAGTTCTTC. It specifies CASSLYGGGYNEQFF.